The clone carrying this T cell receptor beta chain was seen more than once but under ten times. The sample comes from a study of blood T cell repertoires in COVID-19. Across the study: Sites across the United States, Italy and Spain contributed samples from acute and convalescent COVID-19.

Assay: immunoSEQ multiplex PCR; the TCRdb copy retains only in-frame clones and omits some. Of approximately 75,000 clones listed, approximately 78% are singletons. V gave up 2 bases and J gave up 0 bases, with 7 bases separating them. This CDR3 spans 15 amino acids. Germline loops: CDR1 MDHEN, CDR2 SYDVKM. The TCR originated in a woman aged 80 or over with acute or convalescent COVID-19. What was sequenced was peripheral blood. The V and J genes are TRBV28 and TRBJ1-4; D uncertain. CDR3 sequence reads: CASSLVQSTNEKLFF. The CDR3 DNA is TGTGCCAGCAGTTTAGTGCAGTCAACTAATGAAAAACTGTTTTTT.